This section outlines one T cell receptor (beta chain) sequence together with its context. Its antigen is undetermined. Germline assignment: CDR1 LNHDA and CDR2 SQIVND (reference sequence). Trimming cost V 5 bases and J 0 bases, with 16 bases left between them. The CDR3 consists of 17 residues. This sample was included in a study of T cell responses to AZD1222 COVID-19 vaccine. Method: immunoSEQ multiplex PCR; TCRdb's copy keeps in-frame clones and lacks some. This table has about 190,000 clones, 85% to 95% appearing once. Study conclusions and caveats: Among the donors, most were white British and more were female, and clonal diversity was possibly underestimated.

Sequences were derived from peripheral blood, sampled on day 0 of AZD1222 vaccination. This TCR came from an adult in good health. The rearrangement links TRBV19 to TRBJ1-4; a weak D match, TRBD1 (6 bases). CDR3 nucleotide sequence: TGTGCCAGTAGTTACCCCTCGGAGGGGGCAACTAATGAAAAACTGTTTTTT. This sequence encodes CASSYPSEGATNEKLFF. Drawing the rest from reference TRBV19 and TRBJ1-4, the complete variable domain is DGGITQSPKYLFRKEGQNVTLSCEQNLNHDAMYWYRQDPGQGLRLIYYSQIVNDFQKGDIAEGYSVSREKKESFPLTVTSAQKNPTAFYLCASSYPSEGATNEKLFFGSGTQLSVL.